A single sample gave rise to the 28 T cell receptor beta chains below, sequenced in a study of tumor-infiltrating lymphocytes in primary liver carcinoma. Total RNA amounting to around 530 ng was the source from which TCR beta cDNA was made with a constant-region primer. A slightly modified ARM-PCR protocol with three nested multiplex PCR rounds produced these TCR beta libraries. The study ran its first two PCR rounds for approximately 10 cycles each, using TRBV1-TRBV30 forward primers and a C-beta reverse primer. A single record per CDR3 protein comes from TCRdb applying MiXCR to the multiplex PCR reads. The table lists 24,000 or so distinct CDR3 sequences, over 60% of them singletons. RNA and DNA were co-extracted from roughly 20-30 mg of unsorted bulk tissue. Input material: liver tumor tissue from sampling region 5. The subset denotes: tumor region T5, tumor centre. The receptors shown here come from a woman aged 25 to 39 with primary liver carcinoma and hepatitis B virus infection.

The gene calls are TRBV5-6 and TRBJ2-1; D gene unclear. The CDR3 runs to 11 residues. V was cut by 5 bases and J by 9 bases, with 9 bases left in between. Germline V gene sequence: CDR1 SGHDT, CDR2 YYEEEE. This chain's CDR3 is CASRGTSEQFF. CDR3 in DNA: TGTGCCAGCAGAGGTACGAGTGAGCAGTTCTTC.

A note on this clonotype: The junction differs from germline at one of its ends, possibly a read error. The chain is built from TRBV5-4 and TRBJ2-3; 7 nucleotides match TRBD1. Germline V gene sequence: CDR1 SGHNT, CDR2 YYREEE (reference sequence). The CDR3 sequence is 16 residues long. The CDR3 DNA reads TGTGCCAGCAGCTTGGAGGGTAGGGGGCGAACAGATACGCGGTATTTT. Residues: CASSLEGRGRTDTRYF.

This clonotype counts as medium-sized. V gene TRBV12-3 or TRBV12-4 combines with J gene TRBJ1-3; unclear D gene. V lost 8 bases, J lost 0 bases, and 5 bases lay in between. CDR3 length equals 12 residues. This CDR3 is CASGRSGNTIYF. In DNA, the CDR3 is TGTGCCAGCGGGCGCTCTGGAAACACCATATATTTT.

This clonotype has a count of ten or more. The J gene is TRBJ2-3, the V gene TRBV23-1, with 8 positions matching TRBD2. TRBV23-1 is designated an ORF whose function remains uncertain. V lost 0 bases and J lost 5; bases outside the gene matches: 13. This CDR3 region has 18 residues. CDR3 amino acids: CASSQSLSSSGSGDTQYF. The CDR3, as DNA: TGCGCCAGCAGTCAATCTCTTAGTTCGAGCGGGAGTGGAGATACGCAGTATTTT.

CDR3 residues: CAWSVHGLDKQYF. In DNA, the CDR3 is TGTGCCTGGAGTGTACATGGTCTGGATAAGCAATATTTT. V is TRBV30 and J is TRBJ2-3; D is unresolved. V lost 0 bases, J lost 15 bases, and 19 bases lay in between. Germline CDR1 and CDR2: GTSNPN and SVGIG (reference sequence). The CDR3 runs 13 residues.

Comment on this clonotype: Relative to the germline gene, one junction end is altered; a read error may explain this. The chain carries TRBV6-1 and TRBJ1-2; no clear D. The germline CDR1 and CDR2 sequences are MNHNS and SASEGT. The CDR3 totals 18 residues. The CDR3 sequence: CASNERFLVLISNYGYTF. The CDR3, as DNA: TGTGCCAGCAATGAACGGTTCCTTGTCCTTATATCTAACTATGGCTACACCTTC.

This clonotype was detected only a few times. One end of the junction does not line up with germline, which may come from a read error. The chain uses TRBV11-2 and TRBJ2-7, with D uncertain. The CDR3 runs 14 residues. Per the germline V gene, CDR1 is SGHAT and CDR2 is FQNNGV. CDR3 sequence: CASGPPGLHYEQYF. The CDR3 nucleotides are TGTGCCAGCGGCCCGCCGGGTCTACACTACGAGCAGTATTTC.

Regarding this clonotype: Because the CDR3 is missing its conserved closing phenylalanine or tryptophan, this is likely a read error. J is TRBJ2-5 and V is TRBV30; D call uncertain. This CDR3 spans 11 amino acids. Germline lookup yields CDR1 GTSNPN and CDR2 SVGIG (reference sequence). Trimming took 4 bases from V and 4 from J, leaving 7 bases between them. The CDR3: CAWNVSETQYL. In DNA form, the CDR3 reads TGTGCCTGGAACGTATCAGAGACCCAGTACTTA.

To note about this clonotype: One end of the junction varies from germline; a read error may be responsible. V usage is TRBV4-2 and J usage is TRBJ2-7; a weak D match, TRBD2 (7 bases). The CDR3 extends over 16 amino acids. Per the germline V gene, CDR1 is LGHNA and CDR2 is YNFKEQ. CDR3 sequence (DNA): TGTGCCAGTAGCCAAGATTCTGGACAAGGGGGGGAGGAGCAGTACTTC. Amino acids: CASSQDSGQGGEEQYF.

Comment on this clonotype: This may be a read error: a much more frequent sequence differs by one nucleotide. J is TRBJ2-3 and V is TRBV7-8, with D maybe TRBD2 (5 bases). CDR1 is SGHVS and CDR2 is FQNEAQ in the germline V gene. The CDR3 contains 13 residues. CDR3 sequence reads: CACSSLVSDAQYF. The CDR3 region has the DNA TGTGCCTGCAGCTCACTAGTATCAGACGCGCAGTATTTT.

Turning to this clonotype: The germline gene is not matched at one end of the junction; a read error may be the cause. This sequence joins TRBV29-1 and TRBJ2-7; D remains ambiguous. Germline V gene sequence: CDR1 SQVTM, CDR2 ANQGSEA. The CDR3 is made up of 14 amino acids. CDR3 sequence (DNA): TGCAGCGTAACGGCCTCCACCACAACTGGCGAGCGGTACTTC. Its protein product is CSVTASTTTGERYF.

This clonotype was seen a single time. The CDR3 does not close with the conserved phenylalanine or tryptophan, likely indicating a read error. V is TRBV4-1 and J is TRBJ1-2; no clear D. The germline gives CDR1 MGHRA, CDR2 YSYEKL. The CDR3 contains 16 residues. The CDR3 DNA reads TGCGCCAGTAGCCAAGGCCTGACCGGGAGGTCGGACGGCTACACCTTA. Translating it yields CASSQGLTGRSDGYTL.

A remark on this clonotype: At one end, the junction sequence differs from germline, possibly due to a read error. The V and J genes are TRBV12-3 or TRBV12-4 and TRBJ2-5, with D possibly being TRBD2 (5 bases). The CDR3 runs 15 residues. The CDR3 protein is CVSSTYSGIEVTQYF. Written as DNA, the CDR3 is TGTGTCAGCAGCACCTACTCCGGGATCGAAGTGACCCAGTACTTC.

This clonotype appeared many times. One end of the junction is discordant with germline, which a read error may explain. This sequence joins TRBV29-1 and TRBJ1-1; D not certain. Germline V gene sequence: CDR1 SQVTM, CDR2 ANQGSEA. The CDR3 spans 13 residues. The CDR3 DNA is TGCAGCGCCCTCCTTTCAGCGGAAAAGCAAGCTTTCTTC. Protein product: CSALLSAEKQAFF.

On this clonotype: The junction differs from germline at one of its ends, possibly a read error. The chain couples TRBV6-1 to TRBJ2-5; D not certain. Germline V gene data show CDR1 as MNHNS and CDR2 as SASEGT. CDR3 length: 12 residues. The chain's CDR3 is CASRKRRETQYF. CDR3 DNA: TGTGCCAGCAGAAAGAGACGAGAGACCCAATACTTC.

V is TRBV11-2 and J is TRBJ2-1; 7 nucleotides agree with TRBD2. Germline CDR1 reads SGHAT; CDR2 reads FQNNGV. The junction had 18 bases not matched to a gene; V was cut back by 5 bases and J by 11 bases. The CDR3 has 16 residues. The CDR3 DNA is TGTGCCAGCAGCACCTCTCTAGCGGAAGGATACGATAAGCAGTTCTTC. Translating it yields CASSTSLAEGYDKQFF.

A word on this clonotype: The germline gene is not matched at one end of the junction; a read error may be the cause. The V and J genes are TRBV4-3 and TRBJ1-2; no reliable D call. Per the germline V gene, CDR1 is LGHNA and CDR2 is YSLEER. The CDR3 consists of 14 residues. This CDR3 is CASSTESEIYGYNF. The CDR3 bases are TGCGCCAGCAGCACTGAGTCGGAGATTTATGGCTACAACTTC.

For this clonotype: Because the CDR3 is missing its conserved closing phenylalanine or tryptophan, this is likely a read error. The chain recombines TRBV28 with TRBJ2-5; 8 nucleotides line up with TRBD2. The CDR3 runs to 13 residues. The germline CDR1 and CDR2 sequences are MDHEN and SYDVKM. In nucleotides, the CDR3 is TGTACCAGCAAACGGGAGGGGGTAGAGACCCAGTACCTC. Its protein is CTSKREGVETQYL.

A note on this clonotype: In this CDR3 the conserved last residue, phenylalanine or tryptophan, is missing, so a read error is likely. The chain recombines TRBV7-8 with TRBJ1-5, with 9 bases fitting TRBD1. The CDR3 is made up of 15 amino acids. Germline CDR1 and CDR2: SGHVS and FQNEAQ. The CDR3 spells CASCLLVTGGKSQHC. The CDR3 DNA reads as TGTGCCAGCTGCTTACTTGTAACAGGGGGCAAGTCCCAGCATTGT.

This clonotype was found once. The V call is TRBV2, the J call TRBJ2-2, with 7 bases aligning to TRBD2. V was clipped by 3 bases and J by 5 bases; unmatched bases: 0. Germline lookup yields CDR1 SNHLY and CDR2 FYNNEI. The CDR3 covers 13 residues. The CDR3 nucleotides are TGTGCCAGCAGTGAGGGAGGGACCGGGGAGCTGTTTTTT. It codes for CASSEGGTGELFF.

This clonotype was detected many times. The chain joins TRBV20-1 to TRBJ1-6, with TRBD1 matching 8 bases. The CDR3 has 16 amino acids. Germline-derived CDR1 and CDR2 are DFQATT and SNEGSKA (reference sequence). The V gene end was trimmed by 0 bases and the J gene end by 4 bases; junction bases not matched to a gene: 5. CDR3 nucleotides: TGCAGTGCTAGAGATCAAACAGGGGGTTATAATTCACCCCTCCACTTT. It translates to CSARDQTGGYNSPLHF.

For this clonotype: The junction differs from germline at one of its ends, possibly a read error. As DNA, the CDR3 is TGTACCAGCGTCCTGCTTAGCGGATACGAGCAGTACTTC. This translates into CTSVLLSGYEQYF. This chain uses TRBV11-2 with TRBJ2-7; D may be TRBD2 (6 bases). Germline V gives CDR1 SGHAT, CDR2 FQNNGV. The CDR3 spans 13 residues.

Comments on this clonotype: This is likely a read error, given that the CDR3 carries no conserved phenylalanine or tryptophan at its end. This rearrangement joins TRBV11-2 to TRBJ2-7, with D hard to call. Germline V gives CDR1 SGHAT, CDR2 FQNNGV. This CDR3 is 17 amino acids long. CDR3 loop: CANSSLLGMVNSYEQYL. The CDR3, as DNA: TGTGCCAACAGCTCCCTACTGGGGATGGTGAACTCCTACGAGCAGTACTTA.

Details on this clonotype: Its ends do not fully match the called genes, so a read error is possible. J is TRBJ1-1 and V is TRBV6-5, with D tentatively TRBD1 (5 bases). The CDR3 covers 13 residues. Looked up from germline, CDR1 is MNHEY and CDR2 is SVGAGI. The CDR3 sequence: CTSSYGGNTGALF. CDR3 bases: TGTACCAGCAGTTACGGGGGGAACACTGGAGCTCTCTTT.

This clonotype came up many times. This chain connects TRBV6-5 to TRBJ2-2; D gene unclear. Germline V gives CDR1 MNHEY, CDR2 SVGAGI. The CDR3 sequence is 15 residues long. V was pared by 2 bases and J by 4 bases, with 11 bases between. CDR3 in amino acids: CASSYGDLVTGELFF. In nucleotides, the CDR3 is TGTGCCAGCAGTTACGGTGACCTTGTCACCGGGGAGCTGTTTTTT.

This clonotype was counted a few times. Possible read error: a much larger clone is one base away. CDR3 region: CASSLTDAAYEQYF. The CDR3 DNA sequence: TGTGCCAGTAGCTTAACTGACGCTGCCTACGAGCAGTACTTC. The chain carries TRBV11-2 and TRBJ2-7; D is unresolved. CDR1 and CDR2 from the germline V gene are SGHAT and FQNNGV. The CDR3 contains 14 residues.

About this clonotype itself: The CDR3 ends on some other residue instead of the conserved phenylalanine or tryptophan, so this is likely a read error. Because the CDR3's place on the DNA is in doubt, the DNA is left out and the CDR3 is given as listed by TCRdb. The chain recombines TRBV7-8 with TRBJ2-7. CDR1 SGHVS and CDR2 FQNEAQ come from the germline V gene. Counting both end residues, the CDR3 totals 18 amino acids. The CDR3 loop reads CASNSGRGRTMSSYEKYL.

In regard to this clonotype: An end of the junction does not agree with germline; a read error may underlie this. This chain connects TRBV4-1 to TRBJ2-1; the D gene is possibly TRBD1 (6 bases). The CDR3 has 16 residues. Germline loops: CDR1 MGHRA, CDR2 YSYEKL. CDR3 residues: CTSSQESSTGYDVQFF. The CDR3 coding sequence is TGCACCAGCAGCCAAGAGTCATCGACAGGATACGATGTGCAGTTCTTC.